This TCR beta chain was sequenced for a study of spatial heterogeneity in lung cancer. The overall study: Donors were 72 untreated early-stage non-small cell lung cancer patients. Alpha-chain sequences were consistently detected in smaller numbers than beta-chain sequences.

Study-wide results and limits: The study found ubiquitous expanded tumor TCRs in blood more at resection than follow-up.

V trimming: 6 bases; J trimming: 1 base; junction bases outside the gene matches: 2. This CDR3 spans 14 amino acids. CDR1 and CDR2 (germline): WNHNN, SYGVQD (reference sequence). This clonotype occurred many times. Its antigen is currently unknown. Every TCR cDNA molecule bore a unique molecular identifier. TCRdb re-called the 5' RACE reads with MiXCR, one entry per CDR3 protein. This sample carries approximately 56,000 distinct CDR3 sequences, roughly 7% of them seen once, and the ten largest clones take around 33%. Indicated time point: blood at routine non-recurrence follow-up after resection. Unsorted whole RNA from tumor, nontumor lung or frozen PBMC underwent sequencing.

The specimen was PBMCs, collected at follow-up. This clonotype was obtained from a female donor with early-stage non-small cell lung cancer. The rearrangement links TRBV10-1 to TRBJ2-2; 7 positions agree with TRBD2. The CDR3 reads CASRPGGNTGELFF. CDR3 sequence (DNA): TGCGCCAGCAGGCCGGGAGGGAACACCGGGGAGCTGTTTTTT.